This T cell receptor beta chain was captured in a study of T cell repertoires in cytomegalovirus infection. This clonotype was seen repeatedly, ten times or more. The antigen is not known. The CDR3 length is 14 residues. V lost 4 bases and J 5 bases, leaving 14 bases between the germline ends. Each CDR3 protein is one row after TCRdb ran MiXCR on the reads. Of some 270,000 distinct CDR3 sequences in the sample, around 20% are singletons; the top ten hold roughly a fifth. The specimen comprised cultured PBMCs, sampled from culture after CMV antigen stimulation. The chain combines TRBV12-3 or TRBV12-4 with TRBJ1-2; possibly TRBD1 for D (5 bases). This clonotype was sampled from a human donor in good health (CMV status not recorded). Some clones in this sample may be carry-over from other donors' samples. The CDR3 nucleotides are TGTGCCAGCAGTTCCTCGGGGGGAGGGTATGGCTACACCTTC. This codes for CASSSSGGGYGYTF.